These T cell receptor beta chains were read from a single sample in a study of cytomegalovirus exposure and HLA in healthy donors. Generated by immunoSEQ multiplex PCR, the TCRdb table keeps only in-frame clones and is missing some. The table shows roughly 160,000 clones, with roughly 79% occurring only once. Input material: PBMCs. These receptors were obtained from a man aged 30-40 years in good health and CMV-seronegative. The CDR3 runs from the conserved cysteine through the conserved F or W. The D gene is left open where the match is weak. Size tells how often a clone was seen (once, few, many) or the class of an expanded clone, and some rows leave it out.

D | J | size | V | CDR3 | DNA
TRBD1 | TRBJ2-5 | once | TRBV27 | CASSPSTQGVETQYF | TGTGCCAGCAGTCCATCAACACAGGGGGTTGAGACCCAGTACTTC
- | TRBJ2-3 | - | TRBV5-5 | CASSLEVRHQTSTDTQYF | TGTGCCAGCAGCTTGGAAGTCCGACACCAAACTAGCACAGATACGCAGTATTTT
- | TRBJ1-6 | few | TRBV7-2 | CASSTLWGGNSPLHF | TGTGCCAGCAGCACCCTATGGGGGGGGAATTCACCCCTCCACTTT
- | TRBJ1-5 | - | TRBV6-6 | CATNTDNYSNQPQHF | TGTGCCACCAACACGGACAACTATAGCAATCAGCCCCAGCATTTT
TRBD1 | TRBJ1-5 | few | TRBV2 | CASRDREGNQPQHF | TGTGCCAGCAGGGACAGGGAGGGCAATCAGCCCCAGCATTTT
TRBD2 | TRBJ2-2 | - | TRBV6-4 | CASSDSAGGVGELFF | TGTGCCAGCAGTGACTCCGCGGGAGGTGTCGGGGAGCTGTTTTTT
- | TRBJ1-1 | few | TRBV6-5 | CASSYAIGTEAFF | TGTGCCAGCAGTTACGCAATCGGCACTGAAGCTTTCTTT
TRBD1 | TRBJ1-1 | once | TRBV6-1 | CASSPDRRTEAFF | TGTGCCAGCAGTCCGGACAGGAGGACTGAAGCTTTCTTT
TRBD1 | TRBJ1-1 | once | TRBV9 | CASSPTGGNTEAFF | TGTGCCAGCAGCCCGACAGGGGGGAACACTGAAGCTTTCTTT
- | TRBJ2-1 | - | TRBV1 | CTSSQARLAGQGKGYNEQFF | TGCACCAGCAGCCAAGCCCGGCTAGCGGGTCAGGGCAAGGGCTACAATGAGCAGTTCTTC